This TCR beta chain was observed in a study of blood T cell repertoires in COVID-19. The wider study: Sources were T cells, B-cell-depleted T cells, or PBMCs; the material itself was cDNA or gDNA.

Per the original methods: Estimates of nucleated cell counts were drawn from the amplification of reference gene primers. TCRdb keeps only in-frame clones here, not all; method: immunoSEQ multiplex PCR. V and J calls plus clone size are reproduced from that table; the DNA served to infer D and trimming. The sample includes some 150,000 clones, approximately 86% of them seen just once. Trimming took 3 bases from V and 2 from J; bases not matched to a gene: 5. CDR1 is MDHEN and CDR2 is SYDVKM in the germline V gene. The CDR3 has 15 amino acids. The clonotype originates from a human donor in a cohort sampled during active COVID-19. The chain couples TRBV28 to TRBJ2-3, with 7 nucleotides matching TRBD1. Sequencing was carried out using peripheral blood. The CDR3 nucleotides read TGTGCCAGCAGTTTTAGGACAGGTTCCACAGATACGCAGTATTTT. This codes for CASSFRTGSTDTQYF. The entire variable domain, with the rest obtained from reference TRBV28 and TRBJ2-3, is as follows: DVKVTQSSRYLVKRTGEKVFLECVQDMDHENMFWYRQDPGLGLRLIYFSYDVKMKEKGDIPEGYSVSREKKERFSLILESASTNQTSMYLCASSFRTGSTDTQYFGPGTRLTVL.